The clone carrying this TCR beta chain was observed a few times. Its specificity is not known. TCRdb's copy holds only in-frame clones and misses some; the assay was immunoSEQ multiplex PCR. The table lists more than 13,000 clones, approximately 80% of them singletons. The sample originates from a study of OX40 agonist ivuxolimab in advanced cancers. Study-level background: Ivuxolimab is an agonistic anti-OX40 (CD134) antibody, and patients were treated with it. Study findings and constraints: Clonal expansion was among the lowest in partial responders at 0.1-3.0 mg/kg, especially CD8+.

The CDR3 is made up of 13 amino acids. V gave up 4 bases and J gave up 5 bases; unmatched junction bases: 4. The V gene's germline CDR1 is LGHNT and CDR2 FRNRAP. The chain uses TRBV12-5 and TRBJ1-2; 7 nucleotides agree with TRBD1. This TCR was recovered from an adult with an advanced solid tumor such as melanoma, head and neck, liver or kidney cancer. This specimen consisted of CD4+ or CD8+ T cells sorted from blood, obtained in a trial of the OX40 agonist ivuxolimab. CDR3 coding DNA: TGTGCTAGTGGTTCCGGGACAGCTTATGGCTACACCTTC. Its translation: CASGSGTAYGYTF. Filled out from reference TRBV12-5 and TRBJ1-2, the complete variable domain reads DARVTQTPRHKVTEMGQEVTMRCQPILGHNTVFWYRQTMMQGLELLAYFRNRAPLDDSGMPKDRFSAEMPDATLATLKIQPSEPRDSAVYFCASGSGTAYGYTFGSGTRLTVV.